A single sample is the source of the 29 T cell receptor beta chains below, sequenced in a study of blood T cells in healthy people across ages. Using a J-beta primer mix together with a sample-barcoded 5' primer, a second PCR was run for roughly 6 to 12 cycles. MiXCR, applied by TCRdb to the 5' RACE reads, yields one record per CDR3 protein. The sample includes roughly 700,000 distinct CDR3 sequences, 20% to 25% of them seen just once. The same data also contributed to another study, on T cells of mothers and their children.

Specimen: blood. The receptors were sampled from a boy aged 5 to 17 in good health.

V gene TRBV6-1 combines with J gene TRBJ1-5; D not certain. Per germline, CDR1 MNHNS and CDR2 SASEGT. The CDR3 contains 15 residues. V shed 1 base and J shed 0 bases, with 7 bases lying between them. The CDR3 nucleotides read TGTGCCAGCAGTGAAGGGGCAGTTAGCAATCAGCCCCAGCATTTT. Amino acids: CASSEGAVSNQPQHF.

In this sample, this clonotype turned up a few times. V is TRBV20-1 and J is TRBJ2-5, with 8 bases lining up with TRBD2. V shed 1 base and J 5 bases; nucleotides not matched to a gene: 3. The CDR3 extends over 13 amino acids. Looked up from germline, CDR1 is DFQATT and CDR2 is SNEGSKA (reference sequence). CDR3 sequence reads: CSARGLASETQYF. In DNA form, the CDR3 reads TGCAGTGCTAGAGGACTAGCGAGTGAGACCCAGTACTTC.

This clonotype was found a few times. The chain joins TRBV7-2 to TRBJ2-5; 9 nucleotides align to TRBD2. The J call may not be correct, given that the DNA end is closer to TRBJ2-1. Germline V CDR1 and CDR2: SGHTA, FQGNSA. CDR3 size: 14 residues. The DNA for the CDR3 is TGTGCCAGCTATAAAGCGGGAGGTTTTAATGAGCAGTTCTTC. Protein product: CASYKAGGFNEQFF.

This clonotype was observed a few times. The V gene is TRBV11-2, the J gene TRBJ2-7; maybe TRBD2 (5 bases). CDR3 size: 16 residues. V lost 5 bases to trimming and J lost 4 bases, with 21 bases between them. Germline V lookup: CDR1 SGHAT, CDR2 FQNNGV. The DNA of the CDR3 is TGTGCCAGCAGCCCTAGAGGGTCAGCTAAAGCTTACGAGCAGTACTTC. It encodes CASSPRGSAKAYEQYF. The full variable domain, its missing parts supplied by reference TRBV11-2 and TRBJ2-7, is EAGVAQSPRYKIIEKRQSVAFWCNPISGHATLYWYQQILGQGPKLLIQFQNNGVVDDSQLPKDRFSAERLKGVDSTLKIQPAKLEDSAVYLCASSPRGSAKAYEQYFGPGTRLTVT.

This chain links TRBV5-1 with TRBJ2-7; either TRBD1 or TRBD2 may supply D (5 bases each). Trimming removed 0 bases from V and 0 bases from J, with 13 bases in between. The CDR3 is 16 amino acids. Germline lookup yields CDR1 SGHRS and CDR2 YFSETQ. In DNA form, the CDR3 reads TGCGCCAGCAGCTTGGCCGAGGGGTCCGCCTCCTACGAGCAGTACTTC. Translation gives CASSLAEGSASYEQYF.

In its sample, this clonotype was seen a few times. V is TRBV12-3 or TRBV12-4 and J is TRBJ1-1, with D hard to call. V lost 5 bases and J 8 bases, leaving 12 bases between the germline ends. This CDR3 region has 12 residues. The CDR3 is CASSPSGVEAFF. The CDR3 bases are TGTGCCAGCAGTCCCTCGGGAGTCGAAGCTTTCTTT.

The chain couples TRBV6-1 to TRBJ2-2; maybe TRBD1 (5 bases). The CDR3 loop spans 13 amino acids. Germline values: CDR1 MNHNS, CDR2 SASEGT. The V gene lost 6 bases and the J gene lost 3 bases, with 8 bases spanning the gap. CDR3 sequence (DNA): TGTGCCAGCAGAGCAGGGTACACCGGGGAGCTGTTTTTT. Protein product: CASRAGYTGELFF.

In this sample, this clonotype turned up a few times. The junction and the germline gene differ at one end; a read error may be behind it. The chain uses TRBV10-3 and TRBJ2-1; D is possibly TRBD2 (6 bases). Germline CDR1 reads ENHRY; CDR2 reads SYGVKD. The CDR3 runs 15 residues. CDR3 sequence: CAISEGTDSNNEQFF. For the CDR3, the DNA is TGTGCCATCAGTGAGGGGACTGACTCCAACAATGAGCAGTTTTTC.

The rearrangement links TRBV3-1 to TRBJ2-5; D is uncertain. The CDR3 is made up of 12 amino acids. The V end lost 0 bases, the J end lost 7 bases, and 6 bases lay between the germline ends. Germline V gene lookup returns CDR1 LGHDT and CDR2 YNNKEL (reference sequence). CDR3 in DNA: TGTGCCAGCAGCCAAGACGGGTGGACCCAGTACTTC. It yields the protein CASSQDGWTQYF.

This clonotype was observed a handful of times. The J gene is TRBJ2-1, the V gene TRBV7-3; D call uncertain. CDR3 length equals 13 residues. V was clipped by 4 bases and J by 2 bases, with 6 bases between them. Germline V gene sequence: CDR1 SGHTA, CDR2 FQGTGA. CDR3 amino acids: CASSYEAYNEQFF. CDR3 nucleotide sequence: TGTGCCAGCAGCTATGAGGCCTACAATGAGCAGTTCTTC.

The chain links TRBV7-9 to TRBJ2-1; D may be TRBD1 or TRBD2 (5 bases each). The CDR3 extends over 16 amino acids. The germline gives CDR1 SEHNR, CDR2 FQNEAQ (reference sequence). V was trimmed by 3 bases and J by 4 bases, leaving 16 bases between them. As DNA, the CDR3 is TGTGCCAGCAGCTTCGAAGTAGTGGGGGAATACAATGAGCAGTTCTTC. Translation gives CASSFEVVGEYNEQFF.

This chain joins TRBV13 and TRBJ2-5, with 7 bases fitting TRBD2. V was pared by 2 bases and J by 4 bases, with 10 bases of the junction left unmatched. The CDR3 runs 16 residues. CDR1 is PRHDT and CDR2 is FYEKMQ in the germline V gene (reference sequence). CDR3 nucleotide sequence: TGTGCCAGCAGCTTACCCGCGGGGGTAGTGGGAGAGACCCAGTACTTC. Residues: CASSLPAGVVGETQYF.

This clonotype was seen at least ten times. This chain uses TRBV27 with TRBJ1-2, with 9 bases that match TRBD1. Germline lookup yields CDR1 MNHEY and CDR2 SMNVEV (reference sequence). After removal of 2 bases from V and 3 bases from J, the junction contained 4 bases not matched to a gene. CDR3 length: 15 amino acids. The CDR3 loop is CASSLDGQGHYGYTF. CDR3 DNA sequence: TGTGCCAGCAGTTTAGACGGACAGGGGCACTATGGCTACACCTTC.

This rearrangement joins TRBV2 to TRBJ1-2; D gene uncertain. V gave up 7 bases and J gave up 0 bases, with 6 bases separating them. Germline-derived CDR1 and CDR2 are SNHLY and FYNNEI. The CDR3 is 12 residues long. The CDR3: CASNSANYGYTF. The CDR3 DNA follows: TGTGCCAGCAACAGTGCTAACTATGGCTACACCTTC.

This clonotype was observed many times. V and J are TRBV29-1 and TRBJ2-3; D is undetermined. V lost 2 bases, J lost 1 base, and 4 bases lay in between. Germline assignment: CDR1 SQVTM and CDR2 ANQGSEA. The CDR3 has 12 residues. The CDR3, as DNA: TGCAGCGTTGAATTGGGCACAGATACGCAGTATTTT. It is translated as CSVELGTDTQYF.

Many counts were recorded for this clonotype. This chain links TRBV27 with TRBJ2-1, with 12 positions matching TRBD2. The germline gives CDR1 MNHEY, CDR2 SMNVEV (reference sequence). The CDR3 has 14 amino acids. The J segment lost 8 bases and the V segment lost 3 bases, leaving 2 bases of the junction unmatched. CDR3 DNA: TGTGCCAGCAGTTTGGGACTAGCGGGCCATGAGCAGTTCTTC. As protein: CASSLGLAGHEQFF.

As concerns this clonotype: At one end the junction does not follow the germline gene, possibly because of a read error. The chain recombines TRBV27 with TRBJ2-6, with D perhaps matching TRBD1 (5 bases). Germline values: CDR1 MNHEY, CDR2 SMNVEV (reference sequence). This CDR3 region has 19 residues. The CDR3 sequence is CASSLLGTRASSGANVLTF. As DNA, the CDR3 is TGCGCCAGCAGTTTATTGGGTACCAGGGCGAGCTCTGGGGCCAACGTCCTGACTTTC.

This clonotype turned up a few times. This chain links TRBV4-2 with TRBJ2-7; the match to TRBD1 covers 7 bases. The germline V gene encodes CDR1 LGHNA and CDR2 YNFKEQ. V shed 0 bases, J shed 5 bases, and the junction held 7 bases outside the gene matches. This CDR3 contains 15 residues. This CDR3 reads CASSQDPNQGDEQYF. CDR3 nucleotide sequence: TGTGCCAGCAGCCAAGATCCTAACCAGGGGGACGAGCAGTACTTC.

This clonotype was seen a few times. V and J are TRBV12-3 or TRBV12-4 and TRBJ1-2, with TRBD1 matching 9 bases. The CDR3 is 11 residues long. Trimming took 10 bases from V and 7 from J; bases not matched to a gene: 4. The CDR3 sequence: CATMDRGGYTF. The CDR3 DNA follows: TGTGCCACCATGGACAGGGGTGGCTACACCTTC.

This clonotype has just a few counts. This chain connects TRBV2 to TRBJ2-7; maybe TRBD2 (5 bases). V lost 8 bases to trimming and J lost 4 bases, with 18 bases between them. The CDR3 consists of 14 residues. Germline lookup yields CDR1 SNHLY and CDR2 FYNNEI. The CDR3 reads CASVEGPTMYEQYF. CDR3 nucleotides: TGTGCCAGCGTAGAAGGCCCGACTATGTACGAGCAGTACTTC.

The table lists this clonotype with many counts. One end of the junction does not line up with germline, which may come from a read error. The chain employs TRBV3-1 and TRBJ2-5, with TRBD2 matching over 7 bases. CDR1 and CDR2 (germline): LGHDT, YNNKEL (reference sequence). The CDR3 is made up of 14 amino acids. CDR3 nucleotides: TGCGCCAGCAGCCGAACGGGGGGTCAAGAGACCCAGTACTTC. As protein: CASSRTGGQETQYF.

This clonotype was detected a few times. CDR3: CASSFASDYGYTF. The CDR3 coding sequence is TGTGCCAGCAGCTTCGCAAGTGACTATGGCTACACCTTC. The rearrangement links TRBV7-9 to TRBJ1-2; no reliable D call. V dropped 3 bases and J dropped 3 bases, with 8 bases sitting between them. Germline CDR1 reads SEHNR; CDR2 reads FQNEAQ (reference sequence). This CDR3 region has 13 residues.

The gene calls are TRBV20-1 and TRBJ2-1; D gene unclear. Per germline, CDR1 DFQATT and CDR2 SNEGSKA (reference sequence). The CDR3 runs to 13 residues. Between the trimmed V and J ends, which lost 2 bases and 2 bases, there was a span of 7 bases. CDR3 bases: TGCAGTGCTAGACGAGGTGCCTACAATGAGCAGTTCTTC. It encodes CSARRGAYNEQFF.

This chain joins TRBV20-1 and TRBJ2-2; D is unresolved. The CDR3 runs to 14 residues. Germline loops: CDR1 DFQATT, CDR2 SNEGSKA (reference sequence). The germline V and J ends were trimmed by 3 bases and 6 bases, with 14 bases remaining between them. The CDR3 sequence is CSASVDMKPGELFF. The CDR3 nucleotides are TGCAGTGCTAGCGTCGACATGAAGCCCGGGGAGCTGTTTTTT.

The V and J genes are TRBV20-1 and TRBJ1-2, with unresolved D. Trimming took off 4 bases at V and 0 bases at J, with 9 bases between the two ends. The CDR3 is 13 amino acids. The germline V gene encodes CDR1 DFQATT and CDR2 SNEGSKA (reference sequence). CDR3 nucleotide sequence: TGCAGTGCTATTGTGCCTTCTAACTATGGCTACACCTTC. Amino acids: CSAIVPSNYGYTF.

The genes are TRBV2 and TRBJ2-2; D unresolved. Looked up from germline, CDR1 is SNHLY and CDR2 is FYNNEI. The CDR3 length is 15 residues. With 0 bases removed from V and 6 bases from J, the gap between germline ends came to 11 bases. The DNA for the CDR3 is TGTGCCAGCAGTGAAGCGTGGGCCGGAGCCGGGGAGCTGTTTTTT. Translating gives CASSEAWAGAGELFF.

A few counts support this clonotype. The chain couples TRBV7-9 to TRBJ1-1; D is ambiguous. Germline CDR1 and CDR2: SEHNR and FQNEAQ (reference sequence). V was trimmed by 3 bases and J by 7 bases, leaving 9 bases between them. CDR3 length: 12 amino acids. The CDR3 coding sequence is TGTGCCAGCAGCTTTTCCCTATATGAAGCTTTCTTT. It encodes CASSFSLYEAFF.

The J gene is TRBJ2-1, the V gene TRBV5-1; tentative D call: TRBD2 (6 bases). Germline CDR1 and CDR2: SGHRS and YFSETQ. V gave up 3 bases and J gave up 2 bases, with 15 bases separating them. The CDR3 totals 16 residues. In DNA, the CDR3 is TGCGCCAGCAGCTCCCTGACGGGGGACCCCTACAATGAGCAGTTCTTC. Its translation is CASSSLTGDPYNEQFF.

The chain uses TRBV7-2 and TRBJ2-3, with TRBD2 matching 10 bases. Germline loops: CDR1 SGHTA, CDR2 FQGNSA. The CDR3 has 16 residues. With V trimmed by 1 base and J by 6 bases, 7 bases remained unmatched. CDR3 nucleotide sequence: TGTGCCAGCAGCTTAGATCTAGCGGGGGCCCGGGATACGCAGTATTTT. Its translation is CASSLDLAGARDTQYF. Complete variable domain (other parts from reference TRBV7-2 and TRBJ2-3): GAGVSQSPSNKVTEKGKDVELRCDPISGHTALYWYRQSLGQGLEFLIYFQGNSAPDKSGLPSDRFSAERTGGSVSTLTIQRTQQEDSAVYLCASSLDLAGARDTQYFGPGTRLTVL.